This T cell receptor beta chain was sequenced during a study of post-analysis software for immune sequencing data. At the level of the study: Relapsing-remitting, secondary progressive and progressive-relapsing courses of multiple sclerosis were included.

Libraries were made from TCR beta cDNA, and they carried unique molecular identifiers. Once about 0.95 to 10 million T cells were used, hundreds of thousands of cDNA molecules resulted. A single record per CDR3 protein comes from TCRdb applying MiXCR to the PCR reads. The data contain fewer than 850,000 distinct CDR3 sequences, 30% of them seen just once; the ten biggest clones take up around 0.56%. As for this clonotype: Its matching antigen is unknown. At one end, the junction sequence differs from germline, possibly due to a read error.

Overall study results and limits: Significantly lower normalized Chao1 diversity was found in patients with multiple sclerosis relative to controls. Patients used about 5 TRBV segments, including TRBV5-6, TRBV5-1 and TRBV20-1, more often than controls. The authors found that F measure strongly co-clustered same-batch samples.

Germline assignment: CDR1 SEHNR and CDR2 FQNEAQ (reference sequence). The CDR3 sequence is 15 residues long. The chain recombines TRBV7-9 with TRBJ2-3; D may correspond to TRBD1 or TRBD2 (7 bases each). This TCR was sampled from a girl aged 10-17 years with multiple sclerosis. Material for sequencing was blood. CDR3 DNA sequence: TGTGCCAGCAGAAGACAGGGACTAAGCACAGGTACGCAGTATTTT. This sequence encodes CASRRQGLSTGTQYF.